The source of this T cell receptor (beta chain) is a study of blood T cell repertoires in COVID-19. Germline CDR1 and CDR2: MNHGY and SAAAGT. The CDR3 covers 14 residues. Trimming stripped 2 bases from V and 5 bases from J, with 12 bases between. Repertoires were generated with immunoSEQ multiplex PCR, while TCRdb's copy carries only in-frame clones and drops some. The sample includes 200,000 or so clones, roughly 80% of them seen just once. Specimen: PBMCs or T cells enriched from blood (not recorded which). This sequence joins TRBV6-8 and TRBJ1-2; possibly TRBD1 for D (6 bases). This clonotype was obtained from a man between 40 and 49 years old who had recovered from COVID-19. The CDR3 reads CASSYDQGRYGYTF. The CDR3 bases are TGTGCCAGCAGTTACGACCAGGGGCGGTATGGCTACACCTTC.